This T cell receptor beta chain was captured by sequencing in a study of T cells in Graves' hyperthyroidism and ophthalmopathy. General study results and limits: Blood held most thyroid clonotypes expanded above 0.001 frequency.

Trimming pared 0 bases from V and 3 bases from J, leaving 6 bases between. Looked up from germline, CDR1 is SGHAT and CDR2 is FQNNGV. This CDR3 is built from 13 residues. Uncontrolled infection, other autoimmune disease, pregnancy or lactation led to exclusion. The TCR beta CDR3 regions underwent amplification using RNA transcripts as the source. The TCR CDR3 first-round RT-PCR relied on the HTBI primer set. TCRdb processed the multiplex PCR reads anew with MiXCR; each CDR3 protein has one entry. This sample yields about half a million distinct CDR3 sequences, of which under 25% are seen a single time; around 27% belongs to the top ten. There are many counts of this clonotype. No antigen is known for it.

V is TRBV11-2 and J is TRBJ2-7; D call uncertain. The specimen was blood. The clonotype comes from a man younger than 35 with Graves' hyperthyroidism. The CDR3, as DNA: TGTGCCAGCAGCTTAGAGGCAGACTACGAGCAGTACTTC. Encoded protein: CASSLEADYEQYF.